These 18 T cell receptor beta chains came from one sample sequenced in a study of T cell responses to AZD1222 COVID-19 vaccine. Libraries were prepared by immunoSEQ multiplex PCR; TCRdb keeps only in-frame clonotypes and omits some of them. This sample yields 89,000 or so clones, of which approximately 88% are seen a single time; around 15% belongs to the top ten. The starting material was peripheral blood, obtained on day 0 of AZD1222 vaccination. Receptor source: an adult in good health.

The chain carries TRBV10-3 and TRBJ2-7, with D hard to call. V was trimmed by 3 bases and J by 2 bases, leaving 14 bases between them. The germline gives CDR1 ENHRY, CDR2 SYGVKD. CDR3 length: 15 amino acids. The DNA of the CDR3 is TGTGCCATCAGTGAAGTCGTCAGAGAACCCTACGAGCAGTACTTC. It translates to CAISEVVREPYEQYF.

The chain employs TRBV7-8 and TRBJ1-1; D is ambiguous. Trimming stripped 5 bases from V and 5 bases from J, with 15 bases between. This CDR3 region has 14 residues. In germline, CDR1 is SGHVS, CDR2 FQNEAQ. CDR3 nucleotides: TGTGCCAGCAGCGCAGTCGGCGGACGGACTGAAGCTTTCTTT. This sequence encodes CASSAVGGRTEAFF.

CDR3 sequence: CASRYRGDNQPQHF. The CDR3 region has the DNA TGTGCCAGCAGATATAGAGGGGACAATCAGCCCCAGCATTTT. The chain links TRBV6-5 to TRBJ1-5; perhaps TRBD1 as D (5 bases). V lost 6 bases and J lost 3, with 12 bases in between. Germline V lookup: CDR1 MNHEY, CDR2 SVGAGI. This CDR3 has 14 residues.

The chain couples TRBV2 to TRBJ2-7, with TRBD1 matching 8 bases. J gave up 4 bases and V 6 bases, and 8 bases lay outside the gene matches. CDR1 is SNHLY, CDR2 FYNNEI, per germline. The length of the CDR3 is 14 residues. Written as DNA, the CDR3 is TGTGCCAGCAGCCGACAGGGGCGAAGGTACGAGCAGTACTTC. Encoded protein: CASSRQGRRYEQYF.

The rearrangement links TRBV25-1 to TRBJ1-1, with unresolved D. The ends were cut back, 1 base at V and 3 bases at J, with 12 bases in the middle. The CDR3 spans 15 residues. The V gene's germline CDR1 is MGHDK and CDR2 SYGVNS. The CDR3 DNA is TGTGCCAGCAGTGAATCATTGTACGCGGACACTGAAGCTTTCTTT. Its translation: CASSESLYADTEAFF.

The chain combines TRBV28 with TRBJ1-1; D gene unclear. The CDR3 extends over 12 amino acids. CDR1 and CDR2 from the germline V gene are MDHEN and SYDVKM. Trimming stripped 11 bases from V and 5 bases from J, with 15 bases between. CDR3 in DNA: TGTGCCGCTCACTCAGGTGTTACTGAAGCTTTCTTT. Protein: CAAHSGVTEAFF.

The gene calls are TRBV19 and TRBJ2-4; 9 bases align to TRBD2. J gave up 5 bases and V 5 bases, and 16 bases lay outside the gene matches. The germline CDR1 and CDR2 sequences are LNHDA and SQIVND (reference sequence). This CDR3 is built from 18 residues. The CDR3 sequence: CASSQGPSGVTGENIQYF. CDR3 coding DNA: TGTGCCAGTAGTCAAGGTCCTAGCGGGGTCACAGGGGAAAACATTCAGTACTTC.

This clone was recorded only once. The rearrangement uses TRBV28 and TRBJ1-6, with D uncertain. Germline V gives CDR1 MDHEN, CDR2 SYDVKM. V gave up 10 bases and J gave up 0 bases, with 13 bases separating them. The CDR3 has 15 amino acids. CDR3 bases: TGTGCCACCGGGAGCCCGGCCTCCTATAATTCACCCCTCCACTTT. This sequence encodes CATGSPASYNSPLHF. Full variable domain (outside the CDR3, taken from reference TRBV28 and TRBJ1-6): DVKVTQSSRYLVKRTGEKVFLECVQDMDHENMFWYRQDPGLGLRLIYFSYDVKMKEKGDIPEGYSVSREKKERFSLILESASTNQTSMYLCATGSPASYNSPLHFGNGTRLTVT.

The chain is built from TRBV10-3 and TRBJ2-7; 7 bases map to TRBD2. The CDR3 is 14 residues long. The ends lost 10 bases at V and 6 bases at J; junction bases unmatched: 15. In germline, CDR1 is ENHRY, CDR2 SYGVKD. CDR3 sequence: CATGVAGVQGEQYF. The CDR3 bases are TGTGCCACGGGAGTGGCGGGAGTTCAGGGCGAGCAGTACTTC.

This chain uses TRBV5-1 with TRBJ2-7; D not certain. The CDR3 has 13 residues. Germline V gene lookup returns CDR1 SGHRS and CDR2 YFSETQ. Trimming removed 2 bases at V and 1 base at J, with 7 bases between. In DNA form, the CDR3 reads TGCGCCAGCAGCTTTCAAGGGTCCTACGAGCAGTACTTC. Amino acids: CASSFQGSYEQYF. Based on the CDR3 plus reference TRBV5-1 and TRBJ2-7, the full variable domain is KAGVTQTPRYLIKTRGQQVTLSCSPISGHRSVSWYQQTPGQGLQFLFEYFSETQRNKGNFPGRFSGRQFSNSRSEMNVSTLELGDSALYLCASSFQGSYEQYFGPGTRLTVT.

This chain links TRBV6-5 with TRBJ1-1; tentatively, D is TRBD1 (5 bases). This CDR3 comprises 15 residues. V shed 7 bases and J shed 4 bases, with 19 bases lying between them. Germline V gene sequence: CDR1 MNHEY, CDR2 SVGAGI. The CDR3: CASNIWGRGVTEAFF. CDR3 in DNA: TGTGCCAGCAATATATGGGGGAGAGGTGTCACTGAAGCTTTCTTT.

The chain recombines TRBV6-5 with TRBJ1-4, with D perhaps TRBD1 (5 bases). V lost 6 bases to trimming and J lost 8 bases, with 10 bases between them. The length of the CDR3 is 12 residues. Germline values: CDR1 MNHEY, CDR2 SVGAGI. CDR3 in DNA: TGTGCCAGCAGGCAGGGTAGGGAAAAACTGTTTTTT. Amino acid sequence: CASRQGREKLFF.

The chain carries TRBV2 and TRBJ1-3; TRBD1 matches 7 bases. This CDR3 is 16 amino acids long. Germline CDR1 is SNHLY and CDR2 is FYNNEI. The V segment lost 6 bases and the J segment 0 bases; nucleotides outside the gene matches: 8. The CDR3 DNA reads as TGTGCCAGCAGAGATAGGACAGGAGGCTCTGGAAACACCATATATTTT. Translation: CASRDRTGGSGNTIYF. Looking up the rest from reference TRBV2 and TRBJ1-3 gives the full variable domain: EPEVTQTPSHQVTQMGQEVILRCVPISNHLYFYWYRQILGQKVEFLVSFYNNEISEKSEIFDDQFSVERPDGSNFTLKIRSTKLEDSAMYFCASRDRTGGSGNTIYFGEGSWLTVV.

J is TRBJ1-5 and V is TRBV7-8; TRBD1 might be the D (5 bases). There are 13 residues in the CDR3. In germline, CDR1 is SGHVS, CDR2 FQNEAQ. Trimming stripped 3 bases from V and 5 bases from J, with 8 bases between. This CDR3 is CASSFQGHQPQHF. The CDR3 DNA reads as TGTGCCAGCAGCTTTCAGGGTCATCAGCCCCAGCATTTT.

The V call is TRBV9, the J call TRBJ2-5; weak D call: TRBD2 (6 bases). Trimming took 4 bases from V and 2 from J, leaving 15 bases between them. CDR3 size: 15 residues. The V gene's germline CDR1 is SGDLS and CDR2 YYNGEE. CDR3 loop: CASSFSGTPQETQYF. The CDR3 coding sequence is TGTGCCAGCAGCTTTAGCGGCACCCCACAAGAGACCCAGTACTTC.

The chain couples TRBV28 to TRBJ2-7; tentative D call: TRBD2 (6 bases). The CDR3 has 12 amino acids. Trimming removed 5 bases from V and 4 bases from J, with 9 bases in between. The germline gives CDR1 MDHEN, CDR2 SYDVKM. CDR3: CASSAGPYEQYF. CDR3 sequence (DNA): TGTGCCAGCAGTGCGGGACCGTACGAGCAGTACTTC.

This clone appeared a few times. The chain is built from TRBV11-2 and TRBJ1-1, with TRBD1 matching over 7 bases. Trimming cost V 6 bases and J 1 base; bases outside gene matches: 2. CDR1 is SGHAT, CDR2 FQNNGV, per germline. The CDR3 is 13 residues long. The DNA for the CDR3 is TGTGCCAGCAGATGGACAGGGAACACTGAAGCTTTCTTT. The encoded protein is CASRWTGNTEAFF.

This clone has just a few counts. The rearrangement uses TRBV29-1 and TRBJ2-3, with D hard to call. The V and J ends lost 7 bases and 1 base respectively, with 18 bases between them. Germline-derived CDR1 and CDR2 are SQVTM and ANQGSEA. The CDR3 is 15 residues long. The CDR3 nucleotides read TGCAGCGCCAACCCCATCCGTGGGGGCACAGATACGCAGTATTTT. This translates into CSANPIRGGTDTQYF.